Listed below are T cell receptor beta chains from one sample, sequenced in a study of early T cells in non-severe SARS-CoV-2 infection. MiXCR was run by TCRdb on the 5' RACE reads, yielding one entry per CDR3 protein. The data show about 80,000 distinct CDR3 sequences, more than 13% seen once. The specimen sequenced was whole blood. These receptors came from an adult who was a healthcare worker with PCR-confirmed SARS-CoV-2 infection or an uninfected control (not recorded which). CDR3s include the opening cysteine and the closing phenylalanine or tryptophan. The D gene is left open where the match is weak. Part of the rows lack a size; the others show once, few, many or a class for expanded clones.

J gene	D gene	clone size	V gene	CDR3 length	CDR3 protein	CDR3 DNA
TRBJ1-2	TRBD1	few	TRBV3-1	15	CASSPPTGMMNGYTF	TGTGCCAGCAGCCCCCCGACAGGGATGATGAATGGCTACACCTTC
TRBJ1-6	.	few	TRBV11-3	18	CASSLSRPWGSYNSPLHF	TGTGCCAGCAGCTTATCCCGCCCGTGGGGCTCCTATAATTCACCCCTCCACTTT
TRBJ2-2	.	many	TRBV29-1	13	CSVDSQNTGELFF	TGCAGCGTTGACAGCCAGAACACCGGGGAGCTGTTTTTT
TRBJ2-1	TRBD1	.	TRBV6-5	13	CASTPGTGGEQFF	TGTGCCAGTACTCCCGGGACAGGGGGTGAGCAGTTCTTC
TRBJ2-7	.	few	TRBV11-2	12	CVSSPGLIEQYF	TGTGTCAGCAGCCCCGGGCTCATCGAGCAGTACTTC
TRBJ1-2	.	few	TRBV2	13	CADARGVGYGYTF	TGTGCCGACGCCCGGGGGGTCGGCTATGGCTACACCTTC
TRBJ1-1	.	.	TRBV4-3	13	CASSLGTYTEAFF	TGCGCCAGCAGCCTGGGGACCTACACTGAAGCTTTCTTT
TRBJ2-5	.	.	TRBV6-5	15	CASSYEEGARETQYF	TGTGCCAGCAGTTACGAGGAGGGGGCGCGTGAGACCCAGTACTTC
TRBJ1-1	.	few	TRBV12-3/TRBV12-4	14	CASSLHSLNTEAFF	TGTGCCAGCAGTTTACACAGTTTGAACACTGAAGCTTTCTTT
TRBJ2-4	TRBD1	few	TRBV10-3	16	CAISEWGTGVKNIQYF	TGTGCCATCAGTGAATGGGGGACAGGGGTCAAAAACATTCAGTACTTC
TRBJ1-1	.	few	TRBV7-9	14	CASSLSDRHGEAFF	TGTGCCAGCAGCTTATCCGACAGGCACGGTGAAGCTTTCTTT
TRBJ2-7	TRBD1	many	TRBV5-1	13	CASSLIGGHEQYF	TGCGCCAGCAGCTTGATAGGGGGCCACGAGCAGTACTTC
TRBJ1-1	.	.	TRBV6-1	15	CASSEARGVLTEAFF	TGTGCCAGCAGTGAAGCGCGGGGGGTTTTAACTGAAGCTTTCTTT
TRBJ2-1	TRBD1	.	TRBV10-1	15	CASMGDRVTHNEQFF	TGCGCCAGCATGGGGGACAGGGTCACTCACAATGAGCAGTTCTTC
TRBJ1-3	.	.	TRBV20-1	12	CSARGSGNTIYF	TGCAGTGCTAGGGGGTCGGGAAACACCATATATTTT
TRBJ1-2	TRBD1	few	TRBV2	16	CASSEFGQGLNYGYTF	TGTGCCAGCAGTGAATTCGGACAGGGCCTCAACTATGGCTACACCTTC
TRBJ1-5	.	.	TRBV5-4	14	CASSQQGSRQPQHF	TGTGCCAGCAGCCAGCAGGGGTCGCGTCAGCCCCAGCATTTT
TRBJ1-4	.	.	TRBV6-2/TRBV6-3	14	CASKYSGSNEKLFF	TGTGCCAGCAAGTACAGCGGTTCTAATGAAAAACTGTTTTTT
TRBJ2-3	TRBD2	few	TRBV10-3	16	CAISAYGTTSTDTQYF	TGTGCCATCAGTGCGTATGGGACTACAAGCACAGATACGCAGTATTTT
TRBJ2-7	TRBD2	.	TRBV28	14	CASSFGGSRGEQYF	TGTGCCAGCAGTTTCGGCGGGAGCCGGGGGGAGCAGTACTTC
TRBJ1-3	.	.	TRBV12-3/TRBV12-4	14	CASSQDISGNTIYF	TGTGCCAGCAGCCAAGACATCTCTGGAAACACCATATATTTT
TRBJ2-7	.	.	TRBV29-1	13	CSVEGEEFYEQYF	TGCAGCGTTGAAGGGGAAGAGTTCTACGAGCAGTACTTC
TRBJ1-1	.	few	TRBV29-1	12	CSVGTGKTEAFF	TGCAGCGTTGGCACTGGGAAAACTGAAGCTTTCTTT
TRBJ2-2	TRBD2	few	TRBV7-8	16	CASSLSGGTNTGELFF	TGTGCCAGCAGCTTGAGCGGGGGTACGAACACCGGGGAGCTGTTTTTT
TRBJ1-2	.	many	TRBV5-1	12	CASSLKVGSYTF	TGCGCCAGCAGCTTGAAGGTCGGGAGCTACACCTTC
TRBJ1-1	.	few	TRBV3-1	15	CASSARGGVNTEAFF	TGTGCCAGCAGCGCCCGTGGGGGAGTGAACACTGAAGCTTTCTTT
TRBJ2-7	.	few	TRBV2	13	CASSENYSTEQYF	TGTGCCAGCAGTGAGAACTACAGTACCGAGCAGTACTTC
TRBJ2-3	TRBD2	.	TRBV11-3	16	CASSLGGGANTDTQYF	TGTGCCAGCAGCTTAGGCGGGGGGGCGAACACAGATACGCAGTATTTT